This T cell receptor beta chain was sequenced for a study of metastatic and nonmetastatic thyroid tumors. Overall study: Comparison of repertoires was carried out across blood and tumor or nodule tissue from malignant and benign thyroid patients.

None of the patients had undergone any treatment ahead of thyroid surgery. Per the authors' pipeline: A classifier of distant metastasis in papillary thyroid cancer was built from CDR3 differences (across clinicopathological groups). TCRdb used MiXCR to call clones anew from the PCR reads. The V and J calls shown here were made by TCRdb, not taken from the authors' results. Here the sample spans roughly 63,000 clones, about a sixth being singletons. This clone was counted at least ten times. The antigen is not known. Study-wide points: Malignant tumors reportedly showed significantly higher TCR beta diversity than benign nodules in both blood and tumor.

There are 17 residues in the CDR3. From germline, CDR1 is DFQATT and CDR2 SNEGSKA (reference sequence). V lost 6 bases, J lost 1 base, and 7 bases stayed unmatched. This clonotype was sampled from a male donor with papillary thyroid cancer or a benign thyroid nodule (not recorded which). Some clones in this sample may be carry-over from other donors' samples. Sequencing was done on a sample of blood. V and J are TRBV20-1 and TRBJ2-1, with 15 nucleotides matching TRBD2. The DNA of the CDR3 is TGCAGTGCGAACTCGGGACTAGCGGGAGGATCCTACAATGAGCAGTTCTTC. It yields the protein CSANSGLAGGSYNEQFF.